This T cell receptor (beta chain) came from a study of blood T cell repertoires in COVID-19. Study information: Some COVID-19 samples were acute and others convalescent; all came from the United States, Italy and Spain. Sample material is recorded as cDNA or gDNA derived from T cells, B-cell-depleted T cells, or PBMCs.

The CDR3 consists of 14 residues. With 0 bases removed from V and 3 bases from J, the gap between germline ends came to 8 bases. Germline values: CDR1 SGHVS, CDR2 FQNEAQ. The data were produced by immunoSEQ multiplex PCR, yet TCRdb's version contains in-frame clones alone and is incomplete. The sample holds 65,000 to 75,000 clones, 75% to 80% seen once. The chain employs TRBV7-8 and TRBJ1-1; D possibly corresponds to TRBD1 (5 bases). Sequencing input: peripheral blood. This TCR derives from a human donor in a cohort sampled during active COVID-19. The CDR3 bases are TGTGCCAGCAGCTTAGCAGGGGTCGACACTGAAGCTTTCTTT. This encodes CASSLAGVDTEAFF.